Below, 23 T cell receptor beta chains from the same sample are listed, as sequenced in a study of cytomegalovirus exposure and HLA in healthy donors. The PCR ran on 60 Vbeta and 13 Jbeta primers. The assay was immunoSEQ multiplex PCR, and TCRdb's table has in-frame clones only and misses some. The table records about 120,000 clones, 79% of them present only once. The sample was PBMCs. The source of these receptors is a young man in good health and CMV-seronegative.

This clone was observed a single time. The rearrangement uses TRBV7-9 and TRBJ2-1; 8 positions match TRBD1. CDR3 length: 14 residues. Germline CDR1 is SEHNR and CDR2 is FQNEAQ (reference sequence). The V and J ends lost 5 bases and 10 bases, in that order; junction bases with no gene match: 10. The CDR3 protein is CASSTYGQGSEQFF. The CDR3, as DNA: TGTGCCAGCAGCACCTATGGACAGGGTAGCGAGCAGTTCTTC.

This CDR3 reads CASSGSGSDAYEQYF. CDR3 in DNA: TGTGCCAGCAGCGGATCCGGGAGTGACGCCTACGAGCAGTACTTC. The rearrangement joins TRBV5-4 to TRBJ2-7; maybe TRBD2 (6 bases). This CDR3 is 15 amino acids long. Germline V CDR1 and CDR2: SGHNT, YYREEE (reference sequence). V dropped 4 bases and J dropped 2 bases, with 16 bases sitting between them.

This clone was observed a few times. The genes are TRBV5-1 and TRBJ1-1, with D perhaps TRBD1 (6 bases). The CDR3 spans 14 residues. The germline V gene encodes CDR1 SGHRS and CDR2 YFSETQ. The V end was cut by 0 bases, the J end by 4 bases, with 10 bases between. CDR3 sequence: CASSLGTEGTEAFF. Here the CDR3 DNA reads TGCGCCAGCAGCTTGGGGACAGAAGGCACTGAAGCTTTCTTT.

V is TRBV29-1 and J is TRBJ2-1; TRBD2 matches at 7 bases. Germline CDR1 is SQVTM and CDR2 is ANQGSEA. The CDR3 runs 16 residues. The trim removed 7 bases at V and 8 bases at J, leaving 20 bases unmatched. The CDR3 spells CSAGSWRENLLHEQFF. CDR3 nucleotides: TGCAGCGCAGGGTCTTGGCGGGAGAATCTCCTCCATGAGCAGTTCTTC.

V usage is TRBV6-4 and J usage is TRBJ2-2; TRBD2 matches at 11 bases. V lost 3 bases to trimming and J lost 3 bases; unmatched junction nucleotides: 3. Germline values: CDR1 MRHNA, CDR2 SNTAGT. There are 16 residues in the CDR3. In nucleotides, the CDR3 is TGTGCCAGCAGTGAACAGGGACTAGCGGACACCGGGGAGCTGTTTTTT. Protein sequence: CASSEQGLADTGELFF.

This clone occurred a few times. The chain uses TRBV12-5 and TRBJ2-3; D possibly corresponds to TRBD2 (6 bases). The CDR3 length is 15 residues. Germline CDR1 and CDR2: LGHNT and FRNRAP. V dropped 5 bases and J dropped 6 bases, with 18 bases sitting between them. CDR3 coding DNA: TGTGCTAGTGGTAATCCTACCGGGAGAACGGATACGCAGTATTTT. Translated, it gives CASGNPTGRTDTQYF. The whole variable domain, filled in from reference TRBV12-5 and TRBJ2-3, reads DARVTQTPRHKVTEMGQEVTMRCQPILGHNTVFWYRQTMMQGLELLAYFRNRAPLDDSGMPKDRFSAEMPDATLATLKIQPSEPRDSAVYFCASGNPTGRTDTQYFGPGTRLTVL.

CDR3 protein: CASYPGTSGTGSYNEQFF. The CDR3 nucleotides are TGTGCCAGTTACCCCGGGACTAGCGGGACTGGGTCCTACAATGAGCAGTTCTTC. The rearrangement uses TRBV21-1 and TRBJ2-1; the table's TRBD2 call for D was not verified on the DNA. TRBV21-1 is termed a pseudogene. CDR3 length: 18 amino acids.

J is TRBJ2-5 and V is TRBV28; perhaps TRBD2 as D (6 bases). The CDR3 covers 14 residues. The V gene lost 5 bases and the J gene lost 3 bases, with 13 bases spanning the gap. Germline V gene data show CDR1 as MDHEN and CDR2 as SYDVKM. This CDR3 reads CASSPGSPKETQYF. The CDR3 region has the DNA TGTGCCAGCAGTCCCGGGAGCCCGAAAGAGACCCAGTACTTC.

Of note for this clone: Distinct nucleotide sequences in the sample also encode this CDR3. The chain joins TRBV9 to TRBJ2-1; D gene uncertain. The germline V gene encodes CDR1 SGDLS and CDR2 YYNGEE. The length of the CDR3 is 11 residues. V lost 0 bases and J lost 9, with 4 bases in between. The CDR3 region has the DNA TGTGCCAGCAGCGTAGGGAGTGAGCAGTTCTTC. Its translation is CASSVGSEQFF.

The chain recombines TRBV9 with TRBJ1-1; tentatively, D is TRBD1 (6 bases). The length of the CDR3 is 12 residues. The germline V and J ends were trimmed by 4 bases and 8 bases, with 12 bases remaining between them. CDR1 SGDLS and CDR2 YYNGEE come from the germline V gene. As DNA, the CDR3 is TGTGCCAGCAGCCCAGTCGGACAGGAAGCTTTCTTT. This encodes CASSPVGQEAFF.

The gene calls are TRBV27 and TRBJ2-3; 7 nucleotides line up with TRBD2. This CDR3 comprises 13 residues. V trimming: 7 bases; J trimming: 4 bases; junction bases outside the gene matches: 5. Germline V CDR1 and CDR2: MNHEY, SMNVEV (reference sequence). CDR3 bases: TGTGCCAGCAACAGACTAGCCTCAGATACGCAGTATTTT. It specifies CASNRLASDTQYF.

This sequence joins TRBV7-2 and TRBJ1-4; 10 bases fit TRBD1. Germline V gene sequence: CDR1 SGHTA, CDR2 FQGNSA. V shed 5 bases, J shed 13 bases, and the junction held 13 bases outside the gene matches. The CDR3 spans 15 residues. The CDR3 sequence is CASSRRDRGRDRLFF. CDR3 in DNA: TGTGCCAGCAGCCGCCGGGACAGGGGTCGGGACAGACTGTTTTTT.

The chain has TRBV6-4 and TRBJ2-1; 7 nucleotides agree with TRBD2. Germline CDR1 reads MRHNA; CDR2 reads SNTAGT. The CDR3 is 15 amino acids. The V gene end was trimmed by 0 bases and the J gene end by 6 bases; junction bases not matched to a gene: 5. This chain's CDR3 is CASSDSSGDSNEQFF. DNA of the CDR3: TGTGCCAGCAGTGACTCGAGCGGGGATTCCAATGAGCAGTTCTTC.

V is TRBV7-2 and J is TRBJ2-7; 7 nucleotides align to TRBD2. There are 18 residues in the CDR3. CDR1 and CDR2 (germline): SGHTA, FQGNSA. J was trimmed by 0 bases and V by 1 base; bases with no gene match: 12. The CDR3 region is CASSLGGGRTWASYEQYF. Written as DNA, the CDR3 is TGTGCCAGCAGCTTAGGGGGGGGGAGGACGTGGGCCTCCTACGAGCAGTACTTC.

The V call is TRBV4-3, the J call TRBJ2-1; D ambiguous. Trimming cost V 4 bases and J 7 bases, with 5 bases left between them. The CDR3 extends over 11 amino acids. The V gene's germline CDR1 is LGHNA and CDR2 YSLEER. CDR3 coding DNA: TGCGCCAGCAGCCGCGAGAATGAGCAGTTCTTC. As protein: CASSRENEQFF.

The CDR3 nucleotides read TGTGCCAGCAGCTTTTTCAGGGCCAAAAATGAAAAACTGTTTTTT. Amino acids: CASSFFRAKNEKLFF. The chain is built from TRBV11-2 and TRBJ1-4; tentative D call: TRBD1 (5 bases). Trimming pared 3 bases from V and 5 bases from J, leaving 13 bases between. Germline loops: CDR1 SGHAT, CDR2 FQNNGV. The CDR3 runs to 15 residues.

This chain connects TRBV5-3 to TRBJ1-2; D is perhaps TRBD1 (6 bases). TRBV5-3 is given ORF status, its function remaining uncertain. The V and J ends lost 3 bases and 2 bases respectively, with 8 bases between them. This CDR3 comprises 13 residues. The CDR3 sequence: CARSWGQNYGYTF. The CDR3 DNA is TGTGCCAGAAGCTGGGGGCAGAACTATGGCTACACCTTC.

The chain carries TRBV9 and TRBJ2-2, with D possibly matching TRBD2 (6 bases). Germline V lookup: CDR1 SGDLS, CDR2 YYNGEE. The CDR3 contains 15 residues. Trimming cost V 0 bases and J 3 bases, with 9 bases left between them. In DNA, the CDR3 is TGTGCCAGCAGCGTAGCCGGGGGTCACACCGGGGAGCTGTTTTTT. Its translation is CASSVAGGHTGELFF.

The table lists this clone with a few counts. The rearrangement uses TRBV10-3 and TRBJ1-2, with 8 bases identical to TRBD1. Germline V lookup: CDR1 ENHRY, CDR2 SYGVKD. The V segment lost 5 bases and the J segment 8 bases; nucleotides outside the gene matches: 4. The CDR3 sequence is 12 residues long. The CDR3: CAISFQGAGYTF. DNA for the CDR3: TGTGCCATCAGTTTCCAGGGGGCCGGCTACACCTTC.

V and J are TRBV25-1 and TRBJ1-1; the D gene is possibly TRBD1 (6 bases). The CDR3 extends over 13 amino acids. The germline V and J ends were trimmed by 6 bases and 2 bases, with 10 bases remaining between them. CDR1 is MGHDK and CDR2 is SYGVNS in the germline V gene. Written as DNA, the CDR3 is TGTGCCAGCAGCATCAGGGGCAACACTGAAGCTTTCTTT. Translation gives CASSIRGNTEAFF.

The chain combines TRBV6-1 with TRBJ2-2; 7 positions match TRBD1. The germline V gene has CDR1 MNHNS and CDR2 SASEGT. V was clipped by 9 bases and J by 6 bases; unmatched bases: 4. This CDR3 has 12 amino acids. CDR3 DNA sequence: TGTGCCAGTGACAGGGTAGCCGGGGAGCTGTTTTTT. This encodes CASDRVAGELFF.

This clone was observed a few times. The chain is built from TRBV28 and TRBJ2-7; TRBD1 is a possible D gene (6 bases). Germline-derived CDR1 and CDR2 are MDHEN and SYDVKM. CDR3 size: 12 residues. With 9 bases removed from V and 3 bases from J, the gap between germline ends came to 12 bases. The CDR3 bases are TGTGCCAGTCATATACAGGGCTACGAGCAGTACTTC. Its translation is CASHIQGYEQYF.

Comments on this clone: This same CDR3 is encoded by further DNA sequences in the sample. J is TRBJ2-1 and V is TRBV18; 13 bases are shared with TRBD2. This CDR3 is built from 18 residues. With V trimmed by 5 bases and J by 2 bases, 9 bases remained unmatched. Germline CDR1 and CDR2: KGHSH and LQKENI. The CDR3 nucleotides read TGTGCCAGCTCAGAACTAGCGGGAGGGCCTCGCGCCTACAATGAGCAGTTCTTC. This sequence encodes CASSELAGGPRAYNEQFF.